This TCR beta chain was recovered during a study of long-term antiretroviral therapy in people with HIV. CDR1 and CDR2 (germline): MNHNY, SVGAGI (reference sequence). V lost 7 bases and J lost 5; bases outside the gene matches: 10. The CDR3 runs to 14 residues. General study results and limits: The blood, collected between the mid-2000s and the late 2010s, was possibly taken under older ART regimens.

An immunoSEQ assay, version v3.0, was performed at survey level. Libraries were prepared by immunoSEQ multiplex PCR; TCRdb keeps only in-frame clonotypes and omits some of them. The sample contains about 18,000 clones, around 80% of which appear only once. On this clone: Its antigen is not known.

The sequencing used unsorted PBMCs, collected at the start of antiretroviral therapy, before treatment. This sequence was found in a woman aged 40 to 55 with HIV. V gene TRBV6-6 combines with J gene TRBJ2-7; 8 bases agree with TRBD2. CDR3 in amino acids: CASTDGGGSHEQYF. The CDR3 region has the DNA TGTGCCAGCACCGACGGGGGGGGCAGCCACGAGCAGTACTTC.